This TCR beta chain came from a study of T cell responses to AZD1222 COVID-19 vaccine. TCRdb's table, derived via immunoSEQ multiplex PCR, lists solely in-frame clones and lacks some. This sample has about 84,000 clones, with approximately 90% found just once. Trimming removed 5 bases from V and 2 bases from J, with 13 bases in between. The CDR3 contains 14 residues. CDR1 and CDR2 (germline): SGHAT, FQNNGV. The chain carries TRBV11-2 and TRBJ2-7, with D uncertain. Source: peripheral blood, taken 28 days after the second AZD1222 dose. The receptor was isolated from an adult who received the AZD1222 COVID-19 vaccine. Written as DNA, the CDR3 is TGTGCCAGCAGCCCAATAGCAGATACCTACGAGCAGTACTTC. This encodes CASSPIADTYEQYF.